Listed here are 10 T cell receptor beta chains from one sample, sequenced in a study of shared clonotypes between healthy human individuals. The naive CD8 subset, CD45RO-negative cells positively selected for CCR7, excluded terminally differentiated effector memory CD45RA+ cells. TCRdb's table, derived via immunoSEQ multiplex PCR, lists solely in-frame clones and lacks some. The sample contains 650,000 to 800,000 clones, about 91% of which appear only once. Sequenced: naive CD8+ T cells sorted from blood. These receptors all stem from a young man in good health.

J is TRBJ2-2 and V is TRBV10-3, with 10 bases lining up with TRBD2. Germline values: CDR1 ENHRY, CDR2 SYGVKD. V was clipped by 4 bases and J by 3 bases; unmatched bases: 8. The CDR3 covers 17 residues. The CDR3 region is CAISGPAGGPDTGELFF. CDR3 nucleotide sequence: TGTGCCATCAGTGGCCCAGCGGGAGGGCCTGACACCGGGGAGCTGTTTTTT.

This sequence joins TRBV27 and TRBJ1-1, with 9 bases aligning to TRBD1. The CDR3 is made up of 14 amino acids. With V trimmed by 4 bases and J by 4 bases, 4 bases remained unmatched. Germline V gene data show CDR1 as MNHEY and CDR2 as SMNVEV (reference sequence). The CDR3 region is CASSYGTGSTEAFF. The CDR3 nucleotides are TGTGCCAGCAGTTACGGGACAGGGAGCACTGAAGCTTTCTTT.

The DNA of the CDR3 is TGTGCCTGGGAACCGACAGGGGTGTTCTCCTACGAGCAGTACTTC. Its protein product is CAWEPTGVFSYEQYF. The chain recombines TRBV30 with TRBJ2-7; 8 bases agree with TRBD1. Trimming removed 5 bases from V and 0 bases from J; junction bases left unmatched: 9. Germline V gives CDR1 GTSNPN, CDR2 SVGIG (reference sequence). This CDR3 comprises 15 residues. Full variable domain (outside the CDR3, taken from reference TRBV30 and TRBJ2-7): SQTIHQWPATLVQPVGSPLSLECTVEGTSNPNLYWYRQAAGRGLQLLFYSVGIGQISSEVPQNLSASRPQDRQFILSSKKLLLSDSGFYLCAWEPTGVFSYEQYFGPGTRLTVT.

This chain connects TRBV4-2 to TRBJ2-3; a possible D gene is TRBD1 (6 bases). Per germline, CDR1 LGHNA and CDR2 YNFKEQ. The V end lost 0 bases, the J end lost 5 bases, and 15 bases lay between the germline ends. The CDR3 spans 16 residues. CDR3 region: CASSQEYWGQGDTQYF. In nucleotides, the CDR3 is TGTGCCAGCAGCCAAGAGTACTGGGGACAAGGAGATACGCAGTATTTT.

This clone was found a few times. This chain connects TRBV2 to TRBJ1-5; D gene ambiguous. Germline CDR1 SNHLY, CDR2 FYNNEI. V was shortened by 6 bases and J by 2 bases, with 11 bases between the two germline ends. The CDR3 sequence is 14 residues long. The CDR3 DNA reads as TGTGCCAGCAGGGGGAGGTCGGGCAATCAGCCCCAGCATTTT. This gives the protein CASRGRSGNQPQHF.

V gene TRBV7-9 combines with J gene TRBJ2-1; D ambiguous. The CDR3 loop spans 13 amino acids. Germline V gene lookup returns CDR1 SEHNR and CDR2 FQNEAQ (reference sequence). The germline V and J ends were trimmed by 4 bases and 14 bases, with 18 bases remaining between them. CDR3 in amino acids: CASSSVEALDKFF. Here the CDR3 DNA reads TGTGCCAGCAGCTCCGTAGAGGCTTTGGATAAGTTCTTC.

The chain uses TRBV27 and TRBJ2-3; D not certain. The V gene lost 3 bases and the J gene lost 8 bases, with 6 bases spanning the gap. Germline CDR1 is MNHEY and CDR2 is SMNVEV (reference sequence). The CDR3 covers 11 residues. The CDR3 is CASSFGGTQYF. CDR3 DNA sequence: TGTGCCAGCAGTTTTGGCGGTACGCAGTATTTT.

The rearrangement uses TRBV7-9 and TRBJ2-5; 7 nucleotides match TRBD2. The CDR3 spans 15 residues. In germline, CDR1 is SEHNR, CDR2 FQNEAQ (reference sequence). V shed 5 bases and J 3 bases; nucleotides not matched to a gene: 9. The chain's CDR3 is CASSQGPREKETQYF. The CDR3 bases are TGTGCCAGCAGCCAGGGACCGCGGGAGAAAGAGACCCAGTACTTC.

The rearrangement joins TRBV2 to TRBJ2-3, with 9 bases fitting TRBD2. Per the germline V gene, CDR1 is SNHLY and CDR2 is FYNNEI. The CDR3 sequence is 15 residues long. The junction had 3 bases not matched to a gene; V was cut back by 3 bases and J by 2 bases. The DNA for the CDR3 is TGTGCCAGCAGTGATAGCGGGAGAAACACAGATACGCAGTATTTT. Residues: CASSDSGRNTDTQYF.

This clone was recorded only once. The chain couples TRBV7-8 to TRBJ2-3; D may match TRBD1 or TRBD2 (5 bases each). Trimming took 6 bases from V and 5 from J, leaving 15 bases between them. The CDR3 extends over 14 amino acids. Germline V lookup: CDR1 SGHVS, CDR2 FQNEAQ. The CDR3 DNA follows: TGTGCCAGCAGAGAGGGGCCCGTCGGAGATACGCAGTATTTT. It codes for CASREGPVGDTQYF.